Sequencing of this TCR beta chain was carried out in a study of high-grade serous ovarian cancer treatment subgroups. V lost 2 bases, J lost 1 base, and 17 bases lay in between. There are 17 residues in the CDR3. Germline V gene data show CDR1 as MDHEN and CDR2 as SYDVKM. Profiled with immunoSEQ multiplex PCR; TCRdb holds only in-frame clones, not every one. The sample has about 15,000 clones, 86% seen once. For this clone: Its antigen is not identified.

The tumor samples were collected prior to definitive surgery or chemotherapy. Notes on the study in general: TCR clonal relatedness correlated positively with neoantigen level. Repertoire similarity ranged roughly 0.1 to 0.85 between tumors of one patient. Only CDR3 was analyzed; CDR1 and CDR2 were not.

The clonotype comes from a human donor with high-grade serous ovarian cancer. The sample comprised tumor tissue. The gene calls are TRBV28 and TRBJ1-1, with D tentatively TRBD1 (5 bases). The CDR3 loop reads CASSLGGQGGRNTEAFF. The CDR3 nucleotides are TGTGCCAGCAGTTTAGGCGGGCAGGGAGGGAGGAACACTGAAGCTTTCTTT.